The T cell receptor beta chain described here comes from a study of T cell clonotyping in hematopoietic cell transplantation. Study findings and constraints: Higher Inverse Simpson Index values in graft donor and pretransplant recipient predicted broader posttransplant TCR diversity.

Concerning this clone: Its antigen remains unidentified.

This CDR3 has 14 residues. Germline CDR1 reads MNHNS; CDR2 reads SASEGT. V was clipped by 1 base and J by 8 bases, with 11 bases between them. Sequenced by immunoSEQ multiplex PCR; TCRdb stores in-frame clones only, minus some. Altogether over 10,000 clones are present, 75% to 90% being singletons, with the ten largest covering over 3%. The J gene is TRBJ2-2, the V gene TRBV6-1, with D maybe TRBD2 (5 bases). The sequence was obtained from a human donor who either received an allogeneic hematopoietic cell transplant for a myeloid malignancy or was a related donor (not recorded which). Some clones in this sample may be carry-over from other donors' samples. The sequencing input was peripheral blood mononuclear cells. CDR3 sequence (DNA): TGTGCCAGCAGTGAAGGGGCTAGCTTGGGGGAGCTGTTTTTT. Translation gives CASSEGASLGELFF.